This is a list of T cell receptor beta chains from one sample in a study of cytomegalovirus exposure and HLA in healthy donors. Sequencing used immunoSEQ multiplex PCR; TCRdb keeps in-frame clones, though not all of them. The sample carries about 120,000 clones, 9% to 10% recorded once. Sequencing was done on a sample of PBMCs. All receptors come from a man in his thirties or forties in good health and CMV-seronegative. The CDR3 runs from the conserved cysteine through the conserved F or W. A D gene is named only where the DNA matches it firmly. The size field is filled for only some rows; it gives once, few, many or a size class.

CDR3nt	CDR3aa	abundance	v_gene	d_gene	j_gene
TGTGCCAGCAGTGACCGGACAGGGCGGAACACTGAAGCTTTCTTT	CASSDRTGRNTEAFF	NA	TRBV6-1	TRBD1	TRBJ1-1
TGTGCCTGGAGTGGCAGACTAGCGGGAGGGTTTGGAGAGACCCAGTACTTC	CAWSGRLAGGFGETQYF	few	TRBV30	TRBD2	TRBJ2-5
TGTGCCAGCAGCGTACGACAGTTTTTGAACACTGAAGCTTTCTTT	CASSVRQFLNTEAFF	few	TRBV7-8	NA	TRBJ1-1
TGTGCCAGCAGTTCTGGACAGGGGGCTCCCGGGGAGCTGTTTTTT	CASSSGQGAPGELFF	NA	TRBV28	TRBD1	TRBJ2-2
TGTGCCAGCAGTTATGCGGGTGCCGAGCAGTACTTC	CASSYAGAEQYF	NA	TRBV6-5	NA	TRBJ2-7
TGTGCCAGCAGCAAAGATTTAGCAGTCAGCTCCTACGAGCAGTACTTC	CASSKDLAVSSYEQYF	few	TRBV4-2	NA	TRBJ2-7
TGCGCCAGCAGCTCCCCGGGACTAGCGGGGGGGATCTCCTACAATGAGCAGTTCTTC	CASSSPGLAGGISYNEQFF	NA	TRBV5-1	TRBD2	TRBJ2-1
TGTGCCAGCAGCGTAGGTACAGGGGGCGGGAATGAGCAGTTCTTC	CASSVGTGGGNEQFF	NA	TRBV9	TRBD1	TRBJ2-1
TGTGCCAGCAGTGAAGGCAGGGGAAGAACTGAAGCTTTCTTT	CASSEGRGRTEAFF	few	TRBV6-1	NA	TRBJ1-1
TGTGCCAGCAGCCAGATAGGACTAGCCACAGAGGCCCAGTACTTC	CASSQIGLATEAQYF	NA	TRBV14	TRBD2	TRBJ2-5
TGCGCCAGCAGCCAAGAGCCGGCTAGCTCCTACGAGCAGTACTTC	CASSQEPASSYEQYF	NA	TRBV4-3	NA	TRBJ2-7
TGTGCCAGCAGTGGAGGACAGGGTGTGAACACTGAAGCTTTCTTT	CASSGGQGVNTEAFF	NA	TRBV6-5	TRBD1	TRBJ1-1
TGTGCCAGTACGCGGGGGAACACTGAAGCTTTCTTT	CASTRGNTEAFF	NA	TRBV19	NA	TRBJ1-1
TGTGCCATCAGCGAGGGGGCAGGGGAAAAACTGTTTTTT	CAISEGAGEKLFF	NA	TRBV10-3	TRBD1	TRBJ1-4
TGTGCCACCAGCAGAGAGGTAGATTATGAGCAGTTCTTC	CATSREVDYEQFF	NA	TRBV15	NA	TRBJ2-1
TGTGCCAGTAGCCAGGGGGCGCAGAATGAGCAGTTCTTC	CASSQGAQNEQFF	few	TRBV19	TRBD1	TRBJ2-1
TGCGCCAGCAGCCAAGTCCACTTCTGGAATGAGCAGTTCTTC	CASSQVHFWNEQFF	few	TRBV4-1	NA	TRBJ2-1
TGCAGCATAAGACAGGGGATGAACACTGGAGCTTTCTTT	CSIRQGMNTGAFF	few	TRBV29-1	TRBD1	TRBJ1-1
TGTGCCAGCAGCCCAACTCCGGGACAGGGAAAAGATACGCAGTATTTT	CASSPTPGQGKDTQYF	few	TRBV7-3	TRBD1	TRBJ2-3
TGTGCCACCAAGAGGCTCCAGGGTGGCAATCAGCCCCAGCATTTT	CATKRLQGGNQPQHF	NA	TRBV19	NA	TRBJ1-5
TGTGCCAGCAGTATGCGGGAACAGGTGAACACTGAAGCTTTCTTT	CASSMREQVNTEAFF	NA	TRBV6-1	NA	TRBJ1-1
TGTGCCAGCAGCTTATCGCAGGGGGCGACCGGGGAGCTGTTTTTT	CASSLSQGATGELFF	few	TRBV5-4	TRBD1	TRBJ2-2
TGCAGCGTTGTAGGACTTTTTAGTTTCGAGCAGTACTTC	CSVVGLFSFEQYF	NA	TRBV29-1	NA	TRBJ2-7
TGTGCCAGCAGCTTTGCCCCCGGGACAGGGCTGGGCTATGGCTACACCTTC	CASSFAPGTGLGYGYTF	NA	TRBV7-2	TRBD1	TRBJ1-2
TGCGCCAGCAACCCGGGACAGCTGCCTTCCGGTGAAAAACTGTTTTTT	CASNPGQLPSGEKLFF	NA	TRBV5-1	TRBD1	TRBJ1-4
TGTGCCAGCAGTTTTACGGCGGGTGAGCAGTATTTT	CASSFTAGEQYF	few	TRBV28	NA	TRBJ2-3
TGTGCCAGCAGTTTCGGTTTGGCGGGGTCGGGGCTCTATAATTCACCCCTCCACTTT	CASSFGLAGSGLYNSPLHF	few	TRBV27	NA	TRBJ1-6
TGCGCCAGCAGCTCGGGGGATTTTCCGAACACCGGGGAGCTGTTTTTT	CASSSGDFPNTGELFF	NA	TRBV5-1	NA	TRBJ2-2
TGTGCTAGTGGTTCCTTAAACACCGGGGAGCTGTTTTTT	CASGSLNTGELFF	few	TRBV12-5	NA	TRBJ2-2
TGCGCCAGCAGCTGGGGCTTTGGGGTCTTAGCTAACTATGGCTACACCTTC	CASSWGFGVLANYGYTF	NA	TRBV5-1	NA	TRBJ1-2
TGTGCCAGCAGTGACTCGAGGACTAGAGACACAGATACGCAGTATTTT	CASSDSRTRDTDTQYF	few	TRBV6-4	TRBD2	TRBJ2-3
TGTGCCTGGAGTCCCCGGACAAACTACGAGCAGTACTTC	CAWSPRTNYEQYF	NA	TRBV30	NA	TRBJ2-7
TGCGCCAGCCCCCGACAGGGAAACACCGGGGAGCTGTTTTTT	CASPRQGNTGELFF	NA	TRBV23-1	TRBD1	TRBJ2-2
TGTGCCAGCAGCTCACTAATTGAAAAACTGTTTTTT	CASSSLIEKLFF	few	TRBV5-8	NA	TRBJ1-4
TGTGCCAGCAGTTACTCTTACATGAACACTGAAGCTTTCTTT	CASSYSYMNTEAFF	NA	TRBV6-5	NA	TRBJ1-1
TGCGCCAGCAGTGCCACTAGCGGGGGCACAGATACGCAGTATTTT	CASSATSGGTDTQYF	NA	TRBV10-1	TRBD2	TRBJ2-3
TGCGCCAGCAGCTTGGGACAGAGCTCTGGAAACACCATATATTTT	CASSLGQSSGNTIYF	NA	TRBV5-1	NA	TRBJ1-3
TGTGCCAGCAGCCATACGCGGGGGAGCTACGAGCAGTACTTC	CASSHTRGSYEQYF	NA	TRBV11-3	TRBD2	TRBJ2-7
TGTGCCATCAGCCCGACAGGGGGCTATGGCTACACCTTC	CAISPTGGYGYTF	few	TRBV10-3	TRBD1	TRBJ1-2
TGTGCCAGCAGCCCGGGACAGAACACCGGGGAGCTGTTTTTT	CASSPGQNTGELFF	few	TRBV13	NA	TRBJ2-2
TGTGCCAGCAGCAGGGGGGGCAGTAGGAATGAGCAGTTCTTC	CASSRGGSRNEQFF	NA	TRBV11-1	NA	TRBJ2-1
TGTGCCAGCAGTGGGGACAGGGGAGGATTCTCTGAAGCTTTCTTT	CASSGDRGGFSEAFF	few	TRBV2	TRBD1	TRBJ1-1
TGTGCCAGCTCACCTACAGGGGCTACTAATCAGCCCCAGCATTTT	CASSPTGATNQPQHF	NA	TRBV18	TRBD1	TRBJ1-5
TGTGCCACCGCTGGGCAAACTAGCGGGAACACCGGGGAGCTGTTTTTT	CATAGQTSGNTGELFF	NA	TRBV28	TRBD2	TRBJ2-2
TGTGCCATCAGTGTCGGGACAGCTGCCGAAGCTTTCTTT	CAISVGTAAEAFF	few	TRBV10-3	TRBD1	TRBJ1-1
TGTGCCAGCAGCTTGGCCTCCAGCAGGGGGAGTTACGAGCAGTACTTC	CASSLASSRGSYEQYF	NA	TRBV5-6	TRBD1	TRBJ2-7
TGTGCCAGCAGCTTCAGACAGGGCGGTTCTTCTGGGGCCAACGTCCTGACTTTC	CASSFRQGGSSGANVLTF	few	TRBV7-2	TRBD1	TRBJ2-6
TGTGCCAGCAAAAGCGATAGCTCCTACGAGCAGTACTTC	CASKSDSSYEQYF	few	TRBV13	NA	TRBJ2-7
TGTGCCAGCACCGCGCAAGCTAGCGGGAACACCGGGGAGCTGTTTTTT	CASTAQASGNTGELFF	NA	TRBV9	TRBD2	TRBJ2-2
TGTGCCAGCAGCTTAGAAAGGGGCGGCTACACCTTC	CASSLERGGYTF	NA	TRBV7-2	NA	TRBJ1-2
TGTGCCAGCAGTTACCGGGACAGGACCTACGAGCAGTACTTC	CASSYRDRTYEQYF	NA	TRBV6-6	TRBD1	TRBJ2-7
TGTGCCAGCAGTTCAACCGGGTCTCTAGGGGTAGCAAATCAGCCCCAGCATTTT	CASSSTGSLGVANQPQHF	NA	TRBV27	NA	TRBJ1-5
TGTGCCAGCAGCTTAGCCCGGACAACGAACACTGAAGCTTTCTTT	CASSLARTTNTEAFF	NA	TRBV7-8	NA	TRBJ1-1
TGTGCCAGTACCTTCGGCGGGTCTTCCTACAATGAGCAGTTCTTC	CASTFGGSSYNEQFF	NA	TRBV19	NA	TRBJ2-1
TGCAGCGTTGAGGGACAGAAGAACACTGAAGCTTTCTTT	CSVEGQKNTEAFF	NA	TRBV29-1	TRBD1	TRBJ1-1
TGCGCCAGCAGCCAAGGGACAGGGGGAGGGTTCTATGGCTACACCTTC	CASSQGTGGGFYGYTF	NA	TRBV4-1	TRBD1	TRBJ1-2
TGTGCCAGTAGTATTTCTCACAACACCTACGAGCAGTACTTC	CASSISHNTYEQYF	NA	TRBV19	NA	TRBJ2-7
TGTGCCAGCCCGGGATGCGGGGAGACCCAGTACTTC	CASPGCGETQYF	NA	TRBV6-4	NA	TRBJ2-5
TGTGCTAGTGGTTTGGCACACACGTTTCCAACCGGGACTAGTCGAGTCTACGAGCAGTACTTC	CASGLAHTFPTGTSRVYEQYF	few	TRBV12-5	TRBD2	TRBJ2-7